These 10 T cell receptor beta chains came from one sample sequenced in a study of blood T cell repertoires in COVID-19. Sequencing was performed with immunoSEQ multiplex PCR; in TCRdb, only in-frame clones are kept and a portion is missing. This sample has about 87,000 clones; around three quarters occur once, and the top ten carry about 4.2%. Material: peripheral blood. The receptors come from a woman between 50 and 59 years old with acute or convalescent COVID-19.

The chain has TRBV11-2 and TRBJ2-1; D is unclear. Deletions cut 3 bases from V and 0 bases from J, with 6 bases between. This CDR3 is built from 14 residues. The germline CDR1 and CDR2 sequences are SGHAT and FQNNGV. The CDR3 sequence: CASSFGSSYNEQFF. The CDR3 DNA sequence: TGTGCCAGCAGCTTCGGTAGCTCCTACAATGAGCAGTTCTTC. Combining the CDR3 with reference TRBV11-2 and TRBJ2-1 gives the whole variable domain EAGVAQSPRYKIIEKRQSVAFWCNPISGHATLYWYQQILGQGPKLLIQFQNNGVVDDSQLPKDRFSAERLKGVDSTLKIQPAKLEDSAVYLCASSFGSSYNEQFFGPGTRLTVL.

CDR3 nucleotides: TGTGCCAGCAGTTCCTACGGGGACAGGGGCTTTGGGAACTACGAGCAGTACTTC. Amino acids: CASSSYGDRGFGNYEQYF. The chain has TRBV6-2 or TRBV6-3 and TRBJ2-7; 10 nucleotides line up with TRBD1. Per germline, CDR1 MNHEY and CDR2 SVGEGT. The CDR3 extends over 18 amino acids. After removal of 4 bases from V and 3 bases from J, the junction contained 15 bases not matched to a gene.

The rearrangement joins TRBV5-6 to TRBJ2-1, with D perhaps matching TRBD2 (6 bases). The V and J ends lost 3 bases and 12 bases respectively, with 16 bases between them. Germline values: CDR1 SGHDT, CDR2 YYEEEE. This CDR3 has 13 residues. DNA of the CDR3: TGTGCCAGCAGCTCATTAGCGGTGGTCGGGCAGTTCTTC. Amino acids: CASSSLAVVGQFF.

This rearrangement joins TRBV2 to TRBJ2-3; D remains unclear. V dropped 3 bases and J dropped 8 bases, with 12 bases sitting between them. Germline CDR1 and CDR2: SNHLY and FYNNEI. The CDR3 runs 13 residues. The CDR3 reads CASSDGTEVTQYF. CDR3 in DNA: TGTGCCAGCAGTGATGGAACCGAGGTTACGCAGTATTTT.

The chain links TRBV2 to TRBJ2-1; 12 bases are a match to TRBD2. The CDR3 has 15 residues. The V segment lost 3 bases and the J segment 5 bases; nucleotides outside the gene matches: 2. CDR1 is SNHLY and CDR2 is FYNNEI in the germline V gene. The CDR3 here is CASSELAGGNNEQFF. DNA for the CDR3: TGTGCCAGCAGTGAGCTAGCGGGGGGGAACAATGAGCAGTTCTTC.

The genes are TRBV28 and TRBJ1-5; the D gene is possibly TRBD1 (5 bases). The CDR3 is made up of 15 amino acids. V was trimmed by 6 bases and J by 0 bases, leaving 12 bases between them. Germline V gene lookup returns CDR1 MDHEN and CDR2 SYDVKM. The CDR3 reads CASSSQGYSNQPQHF. CDR3 sequence (DNA): TGTGCCAGCAGCTCCCAGGGATATAGCAATCAGCCCCAGCATTTT.

The chain carries TRBV5-1 and TRBJ1-2; TRBD1 agrees at 7 bases. V lost 1 base to trimming and J lost 2 bases; unmatched junction nucleotides: 8. The CDR3 length is 16 residues. Germline CDR1 SGHRS, CDR2 YFSETQ. The CDR3 spells CASSLKGTDPNYGYTF. CDR3 nucleotides: TGCGCCAGCAGCTTGAAAGGGACAGACCCAAACTATGGCTACACCTTC.

The J gene is TRBJ2-3, the V gene TRBV5-1; tentative D call: TRBD1 (5 bases). V gave up 3 bases and J gave up 2 bases, with 13 bases separating them. Looked up from germline, CDR1 is SGHRS and CDR2 is YFSETQ. The CDR3 covers 15 residues. The CDR3 sequence: CASSSPQVDTDTQYF. The DNA for the CDR3 is TGCGCCAGCAGCTCGCCACAGGTGGACACAGATACGCAGTATTTT.

The CDR3 reads CASSPLSGTSGTDTQYF. The DNA of the CDR3 is TGTGCCAGCAGCCCACTTAGCGGGACCTCCGGCACAGATACGCAGTATTTT. V gene TRBV7-8 combines with J gene TRBJ2-3; 8 bases are a match to TRBD2. This CDR3 is built from 17 residues. V dropped 5 bases and J dropped 1; count of bases not matched to a gene: 11. The V gene's germline CDR1 is SGHVS and CDR2 FQNEAQ. The variable domain in full, completed from reference TRBV7-8 and TRBJ2-3, reads GAGVSQSPRYKVAKRGQDVALRCDPISGHVSLFWYQQALGQGPEFLTYFQNEAQLDKSGLPSDRFFAERPEGSVSTLKIQRTQQEDSAVYLCASSPLSGTSGTDTQYFGPGTRLTVL.

The chain couples TRBV19 to TRBJ2-1, with unresolved D. Trimming took 3 bases from V and 7 from J, leaving 13 bases between them. The CDR3 is made up of 14 amino acids. The germline CDR1 and CDR2 sequences are LNHDA and SQIVND (reference sequence). CDR3 sequence reads: CASSMLGTDNEQFF. CDR3 DNA: TGTGCCAGTAGTATGCTGGGTACAGATAATGAGCAGTTCTTC.